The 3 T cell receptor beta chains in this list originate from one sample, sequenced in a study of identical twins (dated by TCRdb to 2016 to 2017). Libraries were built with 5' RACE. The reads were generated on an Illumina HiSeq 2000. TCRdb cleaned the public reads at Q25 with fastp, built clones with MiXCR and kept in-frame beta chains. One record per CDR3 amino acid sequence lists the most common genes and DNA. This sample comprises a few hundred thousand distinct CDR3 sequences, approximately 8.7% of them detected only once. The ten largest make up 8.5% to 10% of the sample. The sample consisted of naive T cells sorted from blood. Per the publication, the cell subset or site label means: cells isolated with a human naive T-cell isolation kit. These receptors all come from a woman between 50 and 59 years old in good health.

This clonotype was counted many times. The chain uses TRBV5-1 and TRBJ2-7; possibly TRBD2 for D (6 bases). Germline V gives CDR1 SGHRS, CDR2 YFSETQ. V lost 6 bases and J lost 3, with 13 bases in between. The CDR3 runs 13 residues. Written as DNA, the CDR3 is TGCGCCAGCATGGAGGGGCGAAACTACGAGCAGTACGTC. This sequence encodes CASMEGRNYEQYV.

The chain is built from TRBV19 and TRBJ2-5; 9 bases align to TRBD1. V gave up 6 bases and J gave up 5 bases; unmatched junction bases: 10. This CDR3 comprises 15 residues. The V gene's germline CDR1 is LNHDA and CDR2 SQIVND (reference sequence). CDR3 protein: CASSGNRGRSETQYF. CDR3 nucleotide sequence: TGTGCCAGTAGCGGCAACAGGGGGCGGAGTGAGACCCAGTACTTC.

CDR3 in amino acids: CSATNAARGLEWEQYV. CDR3 DNA: TGCAGTGCTACCAATGCGGCCCGGGGACTAGAGTGGGAGCAGTACGTC. The chain couples TRBV20-1 to TRBJ2-7; TRBD2 aligns across 8 bases. This CDR3 region has 16 residues. The germline gives CDR1 DFQATT, CDR2 SNEGSKA (reference sequence). The trim removed 4 bases at V and 7 bases at J, leaving 18 bases unmatched.